Here is one T cell receptor beta chain with its context. Its target is unknown. UMI-labeled 5' RACE yielded the TRB cDNA libraries. From the 5' RACE reads, TCRdb lists one entry per CDR3 protein and no DNA. The ten top clones account for about 0.61%, within a sample of about 50,000 distinct CDR3 sequences. This record comes from a study of CXCR3-negative and CXCR3-positive naive CD8 T cells. Whole-study results and caveats: More hydrophobic TRB CDR3s were found in CXCR3-positive naive cells than in CXCR3-negative naive cells.

The CDR3 has 17 amino acids. Germline V CDR1 and CDR2: SGHAT, FQNNGV. Sequenced input: naive CXCR3+ CD8+ T cells from blood. Noted subset: CD45RO-CCR7+CD27+CD95- naive CD8+ T cells expressing CXCR3 (TNR3+). The V gene is TRBV11-2, the J gene TRBJ2-3. The source is a human donor in good health. Some clones in this sample may be carry-over from other donors' samples. This CDR3 is CASSFVRALLITDTQYF.